The 17 T cell receptor beta chains reported below all come from one sample, sequenced in a study of early T cells in non-severe SARS-CoV-2 infection. Using its own MiXCR run on the 5' RACE reads, TCRdb lists one record per CDR3 protein. The table shows tens of thousands of distinct CDR3 sequences, with about 12% occurring only once. Sequences were obtained from whole blood. The receptors stem from an adult who was a healthcare worker with PCR-confirmed SARS-CoV-2 infection or an uninfected control (not recorded which).

The chain is built from TRBV11-2 and TRBJ2-1; D may match TRBD1 or TRBD2 (5 bases each). Trimming removed 5 bases at V and 0 bases at J, with 11 bases between. Germline V gene lookup returns CDR1 SGHAT and CDR2 FQNNGV. This CDR3 comprises 15 residues. DNA for the CDR3: TGTGCCAGCAGCCAACCCGGGACCTCCTACAATGAGCAGTTCTTC. It is translated as CASSQPGTSYNEQFF.

This clonotype was seen at least ten times. The chain joins TRBV21-1 to TRBJ2-3. TRBV21-1 is flagged as a pseudogene. The CDR3 is 17 residues long. For the CDR3, the DNA is TGTGCCAGCAGCTCTGGCAGCTTGAAAGCCAGCACAGATACGCAGTATTTT. Encoded protein: CASSSGSLKASTDTQYF.

At least ten counts were recorded for this clonotype. In nucleotides, the CDR3 is TGTGCCAGCAGCCTAGGGGACACTTTGAACACTGAAGCTTTCTTT. It is translated as CASSLGDTLNTEAFF. J is TRBJ1-1 and V is TRBV21-1; the D segment call TRBD1 is taken from the table without a DNA check. TRBV21-1 has pseudogene status. The CDR3 sequence is 15 residues long.

Only a few counts were recorded for this clonotype. V gene TRBV6-2 or TRBV6-3 combines with J gene TRBJ2-1; no definite D call. The CDR3 loop spans 15 amino acids. Germline values: CDR1 MNHEY, CDR2 SVGEGT. V lost 2 bases to trimming and J lost 8 bases, with 16 bases between them. CDR3 in DNA: TGTGCCAGCAGTTACCCCCTCCTACATATGGATGAGCAGTTCTTC. Translation gives CASSYPLLHMDEQFF.

The rearrangement joins TRBV7-3 to TRBJ2-4; TRBD2 might be the D (5 bases). The V and J ends lost 5 bases and 5 bases respectively, with 13 bases between them. The germline gives CDR1 SGHTA, CDR2 FQGTGA. This CDR3 is built from 14 residues. The CDR3 protein is CASSLAPSQNIQYF. The CDR3, as DNA: TGTGCCAGCAGCCTAGCCCCGTCCCAAAACATTCAGTACTTC.

Of note for this clonotype: Relative to the germline gene, one junction end is altered; a read error may explain this. The gene calls are TRBV5-1 and TRBJ2-3; D remains ambiguous. There are 14 residues in the CDR3. Germline V gene lookup returns CDR1 SGHRS and CDR2 YFSETQ. This chain's CDR3 is CASSPDGMRDTQYF. The CDR3 nucleotides are TGTGCCAGCAGCCCGGACGGTATGAGGGATACGCAGTATTTT.

This clonotype came up many times. This rearrangement joins TRBV5-4 to TRBJ2-5; TRBD1 aligns across 10 bases. This CDR3 region has 16 residues. Trimming removed 4 bases from V and 1 base from J; junction bases left unmatched: 7. Germline CDR1 is SGHNT and CDR2 is YYREEE (reference sequence). In DNA, the CDR3 is TGTGCCAGCAGCCTAAGGACAGGGGGTATCCAAGAGACCCAGTACTTC. This translates into CASSLRTGGIQETQYF.

This clonotype turned up a few times. The gene calls are TRBV21-1 and TRBJ1-2; the table calls TRBD1, which could not be checked here. TRBV21-1 is flagged as a pseudogene. CDR3 length equals 16 residues. The CDR3 DNA sequence: TGTGCCAGCAGCTTCCCGGGGTTCCCAGCGCCCTATGGCTACACCTTC. It codes for CASSFPGFPAPYGYTF.

The V call is TRBV7-9, the J call TRBJ1-6, with D possibly being TRBD1 (6 bases). The CDR3 loop spans 12 amino acids. V was cut by 6 bases and J by 8 bases, with 8 bases left in between. Germline CDR1 reads SEHNR; CDR2 reads FQNEAQ (reference sequence). CDR3: CASSRQDSPLHF. CDR3 coding DNA: TGTGCCAGCAGTCGACAGGATTCACCCCTCCACTTT.

J is TRBJ1-5 and V is TRBV20-1; no clear D. From germline, CDR1 is DFQATT and CDR2 SNEGSKA (reference sequence). This CDR3 comprises 13 residues. V lost 6 bases, J lost 0 bases, and 9 bases lay in between. The CDR3 coding sequence is TGCAGTGCCCTGGAGGATAGCAATCAGCCCCAGCATTTT. Its protein is CSALEDSNQPQHF.

At least ten counts were recorded for this clonotype. V gene TRBV20-1 combines with J gene TRBJ1-5; D might be TRBD1 (6 bases). CDR3 size: 14 residues. V lost 5 bases, J lost 4 bases, and 15 bases lay in between. CDR1 is DFQATT and CDR2 is SNEGSKA in the germline V gene (reference sequence). CDR3 sequence (DNA): TGCAGTGCTCCGCCTAGGGGGGGGAATCAGCCCCAGCATTTT. It is translated as CSAPPRGGNQPQHF.

This clonotype was seen more than once but under ten times. The genes are TRBV5-5 and TRBJ1-2; D possibly corresponds to TRBD1 (5 bases). CDR3 length: 13 amino acids. The V and J ends lost 6 bases and 4 bases respectively, with 13 bases between them. Germline V gene sequence: CDR1 SGHKS, CDR2 YYEKEE (reference sequence). CDR3 loop: CASTTSGAYGYTF. The CDR3 coding sequence is TGTGCCAGCACCACTAGCGGGGCCTATGGCTACACCTTC. The full variable domain, with the rest looked up from reference TRBV5-5 and TRBJ1-2, is DAGVTQSPTHLIKTRGQQVTLRCSPISGHKSVSWYQQVLGQGPQFIFQYYEKEERGRGNFPDRFSARQFPNYSSELNVNALLLGDSALYLCASTTSGAYGYTFGSGTRLTVV.

J is TRBJ2-1 and V is TRBV29-1; TRBD2 aligns across 11 bases. CDR1 is SQVTM, CDR2 ANQGSEA, per germline. V lost 6 bases to trimming and J lost 9 bases; unmatched junction nucleotides: 13. The CDR3 consists of 15 residues. The CDR3 DNA reads as TGCAGCGTGGAACTAGCGGGAGTCCCTAGCGGTGAGCAGTTCTTC. Protein product: CSVELAGVPSGEQFF.

This clonotype has more than one count but fewer than ten. The chain employs TRBV29-1 and TRBJ2-3; tentatively, D is TRBD2 (6 bases). The CDR3 runs to 14 residues. Germline lookup yields CDR1 SQVTM and CDR2 ANQGSEA. V was shortened by 3 bases and J by 4 bases, with 14 bases between the two germline ends. CDR3 protein: CSVEGGKSADTQYF. CDR3 DNA: TGCAGCGTTGAGGGGGGTAAGAGCGCAGATACGCAGTATTTT.

This clonotype was observed many times. The chain carries TRBV15 and TRBJ1-4, with D tentatively TRBD1 (5 bases). V dropped 3 bases and J dropped 7 bases, with 9 bases sitting between them. This CDR3 region has 13 residues. The germline gives CDR1 LNHNV, CDR2 YYDKDF (reference sequence). CDR3 sequence: CATSSMGGEKLFF. The CDR3 coding sequence is TGTGCCACCAGCAGTATGGGGGGTGAAAAACTGTTTTTT.

This clonotype came up many times. V gene TRBV20-1 combines with J gene TRBJ2-7; 11 bases are a match to TRBD1. Trimming at V came to 3 bases and at J to 3 bases, leaving 7 bases not matched to a gene. Germline lookup yields CDR1 DFQATT and CDR2 SNEGSKA (reference sequence). The CDR3 contains 15 residues. The DNA for the CDR3 is TGCAGTGCTAGTGGACAGGGGGCGCTGGGCTACGAGCAGTACTTC. It codes for CSASGQGALGYEQYF.

This clonotype has just a few counts. The rearrangement joins TRBV7-2 to TRBJ2-3, with 8 bases aligning to TRBD2. V shed 5 bases and J 4 bases; nucleotides not matched to a gene: 8. Germline CDR1 reads SGHTA; CDR2 reads FQGNSA. The CDR3 extends over 15 amino acids. The CDR3 region has the DNA TGTGCCAGCAGCCCACAGCGGGGGTCCTCAGATACGCAGTATTTT. Encoded protein: CASSPQRGSSDTQYF. The whole variable domain, remainder taken from reference TRBV7-2 and TRBJ2-3, is GAGVSQSPSNKVTEKGKDVELRCDPISGHTALYWYRQSLGQGLEFLIYFQGNSAPDKSGLPSDRFSAERTGGSVSTLTIQRTQQEDSAVYLCASSPQRGSSDTQYFGPGTRLTVL.